This TCR beta chain was sequenced during a study of CD8+CD57+ T cells in acquired aplastic anemia. In this sample, this clonotype turned up many times. Individuals selected for sequencing had exhibited CD8+CD57+ cell expansion on flow cytometry. Profiles of TCR beta VDJ and CDR3 were generated from a genomic DNA template. TCRdb reanalysed the reads using MiXCR and keeps one entry per CDR3 protein. The repertoire consists of around 200,000 distinct CDR3 sequences, with roughly two thirds occurring once and the leading ten covering about three fifths. Looked up from germline, CDR1 is WSHSY and CDR2 is SAAADI. The CDR3 runs 16 residues. V was clipped by 8 bases and J by 3 bases; unmatched bases: 15.

This chain uses TRBV10-2 with TRBJ2-7; 8 nucleotides align to TRBD1. This TCR was recovered from a human donor with aplastic anemia. The specimen sequenced was sorted CD4+, CD8+, or CD8+CD57+ T cells (not recorded which) from PBMCs. Written as DNA, the CDR3 is TGCGCCAGCGCTCGGGCAACGGGACAGGTGAACTACGAGCAGTACTTC. It translates to CASARATGQVNYEQYF.